Below, one T cell receptor (beta chain) is given with its context. The antigen this receptor binds is unknown. No base quality values were provided; no much bigger clone lies one nucleotide off. CDR1 SEHNR and CDR2 FQNEAQ were looked up in the germline V gene (reference sequence). V is reduced by 5 bases and J by 8 bases, leaving a spacing of 12 bases between them. From the cysteine through the phenylalanine, the CDR3 covers 12 amino acids. The entry retains the CDR3 DNA only, 36 bases that are in frame from base 1. The data belong to a study of control samples from healthy donors and cancer patients (dated by TCRdb to 2020 to 2022). The library was prepared using the immunoSEQ multiplex PCR assay. Drawn from immuneACCESS, this table holds only the in-frame rearrangements with V and J called that TCRdb kept. Clones are partly lost; checked studies trace under half to an unresolved V gene and leave the rest unexplained. This sample gives about 94,000 clones in total; 90% of them show up just once. The top ten clones comprise over 3% of the sample.

Recombination connected TRBV7-9 to TRBJ1-1; the D segment could be TRBD1, given 6 matching bases. The sample comprised blood. The receptor was isolated from a woman aged 18-29 years in good health. The sequenced DNA: TGTGCCAGCAGCCACTATGACAGGGAAGCTTTCTTT. Its protein is CASSHYDREAFF.